Each of the 18 T cell receptor beta chains below was sequenced from the same sample in a study of shared clonotypes between healthy human individuals. Sequenced by immunoSEQ multiplex PCR; TCRdb stores in-frame clones only, minus some. The top ten hold 24% of the sample, which has almost 700,000 clones, about 90% seen once. Cells designated naive CD8 were CD45RO-negative and were positively selected for CCR7, with terminally differentiated effector memory CD45RA+ cells excluded. Material: naive CD8+ T cells sorted from blood. The receptors come from a man aged 25 to 40 in good health.

The chain recombines TRBV28 with TRBJ2-1, with a possible D match to TRBD1 (6 bases). This CDR3 comprises 16 residues. Germline V gene lookup returns CDR1 MDHEN and CDR2 SYDVKM. Trimming pared 2 bases from V and 6 bases from J, leaving 17 bases between. As DNA, the CDR3 is TGTGCCAGCAGTTTAGAGGTGGGGGCCGAATTCAATGAGCAGTTCTTC. The encoded protein is CASSLEVGAEFNEQFF.

The J gene is TRBJ2-5, the V gene TRBV27; no clear D. This CDR3 is 13 amino acids long. Germline V gives CDR1 MNHEY, CDR2 SMNVEV (reference sequence). V dropped 3 bases and J dropped 2 bases, with 7 bases sitting between them. The CDR3 is CASSFSAQETQYF. CDR3 DNA: TGTGCCAGCAGTTTTTCAGCGCAAGAGACCCAGTACTTC.

This clone has only a few counts. V and J are TRBV18 and TRBJ2-7; perhaps D is TRBD1 or TRBD2 (5 bases each). The CDR3 contains 14 residues. From germline, CDR1 is KGHSH and CDR2 LQKENI. V lost 5 bases and J 2 bases, leaving 13 bases between the germline ends. The CDR3 sequence: CASSSRDGAYEQYF. CDR3 in DNA: TGTGCCAGCTCAAGCCGGGACGGAGCCTACGAGCAGTACTTC.

V gene TRBV9 combines with J gene TRBJ2-7; D might be TRBD2 (5 bases). The CDR3 totals 15 residues. Per germline, CDR1 SGDLS and CDR2 YYNGEE. The germline V and J ends were trimmed by 4 bases and 1 base, with 15 bases remaining between them. This chain's CDR3 is CASSPTGLGSYEQYF. CDR3 DNA: TGTGCCAGCAGCCCCACCGGACTGGGGTCCTACGAGCAGTACTTC.

The chain is built from TRBV7-9 and TRBJ2-7, with 7 positions matching TRBD2. The V segment lost 5 bases and the J segment 0 bases; nucleotides outside the gene matches: 10. CDR1 is SEHNR and CDR2 is FQNEAQ in the germline V gene (reference sequence). CDR3 length: 16 residues. The CDR3 nucleotides read TGTGCCAGCAGCCCCGAATGGCGCGGGAGCTCCTACGAGCAGTACTTC. Translation: CASSPEWRGSSYEQYF.

The chain couples TRBV9 to TRBJ2-1; the match to TRBD2 covers 8 bases. Germline CDR1 and CDR2: SGDLS and YYNGEE. The CDR3 is 15 amino acids. V lost 4 bases, J lost 0 bases, and 3 bases stayed unmatched. CDR3 bases: TGTGCCAGCAGCTTCAGCGGGAGCTCCTACAATGAGCAGTTCTTC. Translating it yields CASSFSGSSYNEQFF.

This clone came up once. The chain uses TRBV10-1 and TRBJ2-7; 9 nucleotides agree with TRBD1. Trimming at V came to 3 bases and at J to 3 bases, leaving 6 bases not matched to a gene. The germline V gene has CDR1 WNHNN and CDR2 SYGVQD (reference sequence). This CDR3 contains 15 residues. The CDR3 loop is CASSDEGTGFYEQYF. As DNA, the CDR3 is TGCGCCAGCAGTGACGAAGGGACAGGGTTCTACGAGCAGTACTTC.

The chain recombines TRBV2 with TRBJ2-6; 8 nucleotides agree with TRBD1. The trim removed 7 bases at V and 0 bases at J, leaving 5 bases unmatched. Per the germline V gene, CDR1 is SNHLY and CDR2 is FYNNEI. The CDR3 spans 16 residues. The CDR3 bases are TGTGCCAGCAAAACCAGGGGGCCCTCTGGGGCCAACGTCCTGACTTTC. Translation: CASKTRGPSGANVLTF.

The chain employs TRBV7-6 and TRBJ2-1; no firm D call. Trimming removed 5 bases at V and 8 bases at J, with 16 bases between. Germline CDR1 SGHVS, CDR2 FNYEAQ. CDR3 size: 14 residues. CDR3: CASSRRPKGDEQFF. In nucleotides, the CDR3 is TGTGCCAGCAGCCGTCGACCGAAAGGCGATGAGCAGTTCTTC.

The chain is built from TRBV27 and TRBJ1-5; unclear D gene. Germline V gene lookup returns CDR1 MNHEY and CDR2 SMNVEV (reference sequence). The CDR3 runs to 15 residues. Trimming took off 2 bases at V and 0 bases at J, with 8 bases between the two ends. The CDR3 DNA sequence: TGTGCCAGCAGTTTAAACAACTATAGCAATCAGCCCCAGCATTTT. It encodes CASSLNNYSNQPQHF.

V and J are TRBV9 and TRBJ2-1, with 8 bases that match TRBD2. The CDR3 runs to 14 residues. V lost 5 bases to trimming and J lost 5 bases; unmatched junction nucleotides: 6. CDR1 is SGDLS and CDR2 is YYNGEE in the germline V gene. The DNA for the CDR3 is TGTGCCAGCAGTGGGACTAGTAGTAACAATGAGCAGTTCTTC. Amino acid sequence: CASSGTSSNNEQFF.

V is TRBV4-3 and J is TRBJ1-1; tentatively, D is TRBD1 (5 bases). Germline V lookup: CDR1 LGHNA, CDR2 YSLEER. The V end lost 3 bases, the J end lost 8 bases, and 13 bases lay between the germline ends. The length of the CDR3 is 13 residues. CDR3 amino acids: CASSQGVNGEAFF. The CDR3, as DNA: TGCGCCAGCAGCCAGGGGGTGAACGGGGAAGCTTTCTTT.

This chain uses TRBV7-9 with TRBJ1-2; 9 nucleotides agree with TRBD1. The V gene end was trimmed by 5 bases and the J gene end by 4 bases; junction bases not matched to a gene: 8. Germline CDR1 SEHNR, CDR2 FQNEAQ (reference sequence). The CDR3 has 15 residues. This CDR3 is CASSHGTGWGYGYTF. The CDR3 coding sequence is TGTGCCAGCAGCCATGGGACAGGGTGGGGCTATGGCTACACCTTC.

CDR3 region: CASTLQGYSTDTQYF. Here the CDR3 DNA reads TGTGCCAGCACCCTACAGGGGTATAGCACAGATACGCAGTATTTT. V usage is TRBV7-2 and J usage is TRBJ2-3; 7 nucleotides line up with TRBD1. The V segment lost 7 bases and the J segment 0 bases; nucleotides outside the gene matches: 7. In germline, CDR1 is SGHTA, CDR2 FQGNSA. This CDR3 is 15 amino acids long.

V usage is TRBV6-1 and J usage is TRBJ2-1; D possibly corresponds to TRBD2 (6 bases). Germline V CDR1 and CDR2: MNHNS, SASEGT. The CDR3 contains 15 residues. Trimming removed 6 bases from V and 0 bases from J, with 12 bases in between. The CDR3 reads CASRVAVSSYNEQFF. The DNA of the CDR3 is TGTGCCAGCAGGGTAGCGGTTAGCTCCTACAATGAGCAGTTCTTC.

V and J are TRBV11-2 and TRBJ2-3; D is undetermined. V was trimmed by 5 bases and J by 1 base, leaving 16 bases between them. The CDR3 runs to 16 residues. Per germline, CDR1 SGHAT and CDR2 FQNNGV. The CDR3 nucleotides read TGTGCCAGCAGCCCCCCGCGGTCTGCGGGCACAGATACGCAGTATTTT. Its translation: CASSPPRSAGTDTQYF.

Only one count was recorded for this clone. This chain joins TRBV7-9 and TRBJ2-1; D assignment may be TRBD1 or TRBD2 (6 bases each). This CDR3 is built from 17 residues. Germline values: CDR1 SEHNR, CDR2 FQNEAQ (reference sequence). Trimming removed 0 bases from V and 4 bases from J, with 16 bases in between. As DNA, the CDR3 is TGTGCCAGCAGCTTAGCTGGGGGCCTGGGAGGATACAATGAGCAGTTCTTC. Its protein is CASSLAGGLGGYNEQFF. Supplemented by reference TRBV7-9 and TRBJ2-1, the full variable domain reads DTGVSQNPRHKITKRGQNVTFRCDPISEHNRLYWYRQTLGQGPEFLTYFQNEAQLEKSRLLSDRFSAERPKGSFSTLEIQRTEQGDSAMYLCASSLAGGLGGYNEQFFGPGTRLTVL.

The chain has TRBV15 and TRBJ1-2; D remains unclear. Germline values: CDR1 LNHNV, CDR2 YYDKDF (reference sequence). Between the trimmed V and J ends, which lost 0 bases and 4 bases, there was a span of 9 bases. The CDR3 runs 14 residues. CDR3 protein: CATSRDAIGYGYTF. CDR3 DNA: TGTGCCACCAGCAGAGATGCGATAGGCTATGGCTACACCTTC. Full variable domain (outside the CDR3, taken from reference TRBV15 and TRBJ1-2): DAMVIQNPRYQVTQFGKPVTLSCSQTLNHNVMYWYQQKSSQAPKLLFHYYDKDFNNEADTPDNFQSRRPNTSFCFLDIRSPGLGDTAMYLCATSRDAIGYGYTFGSGTRLTVV.